This is a list of T cell receptor beta chains from one sample in a study of CD8+CD57+ T cells in acquired aplastic anemia. TCRdb re-analysed the reads in MiXCR, keeping a single row per CDR3 protein. The sample yields roughly 200,000 distinct CDR3 sequences, roughly 65% seen once. Specimen: sorted CD4+, CD8+, or CD8+CD57+ T cells (not recorded which) from PBMCs. The receptors were gathered from a human donor with aplastic anemia. The CDR3 runs from the conserved cysteine through the conserved F or W. The D gene is left open where the match is weak. Expanded clones are given a class, and other clones once, few, many or no size at all.

J gene: TRBJ2-1
clone size: many
V gene: TRBV6-5
D gene: NA
CDR3 DNA: TGTGCCAGCAGTTACGGCAGGTACAATGAGCAGTTCTTC
CDR3 protein: CASSYGRYNEQFF

J gene: TRBJ2-1
clone size: NA
V gene: TRBV7-9
D gene: NA
CDR3 DNA: TGTGCCAGCAGCTTAGCGCATAGACTCTACAATGAGCAGTTCTTC
CDR3 protein: CASSLAHRLYNEQFF

J gene: TRBJ2-7
clone size: NA
V gene: TRBV7-9
D gene: NA
CDR3 DNA: TGTGCCAGCAGCTTGAGGGTAGCCGTGCGCTCCTACGAGCAGTACTTC
CDR3 protein: CASSLRVAVRSYEQYF

J gene: TRBJ1-2
clone size: NA
V gene: TRBV6-1
D gene: TRBD1
CDR3 DNA: TGTGCCAGCAGTGAAGGTACTACAGGGGCCTATGGCTGCACCTTC
CDR3 protein: CASSEGTTGAYGCTF

J gene: TRBJ1-2
clone size: NA
V gene: TRBV19
D gene: NA
CDR3 DNA: TGTGCCACATTTAGGGGGAAGGACTACACCTTC
CDR3 protein: CATFRGKDYTF

J gene: TRBJ1-2
clone size: few
V gene: TRBV24-1
D gene: NA
CDR3 DNA: TGTGCCACCAGTGCGGGGCCCTACTATGGCTACACCTTC
CDR3 protein: CATSAGPYYGYTF

J gene: TRBJ2-7
clone size: many
V gene: TRBV3-1
D gene: TRBD1
CDR3 DNA: TGTGCCAGCAGCCAAGATATAGCAGGGGGAGCCTACGAGCAGTACTTC
CDR3 protein: CASSQDIAGGAYEQYF

J gene: TRBJ2-3
clone size: few
V gene: TRBV2
D gene: NA
CDR3 DNA: TGTGCCAGCAGTGTGAGCACAGATACGCAGTATTTT
CDR3 protein: CASSVSTDTQYF

J gene: TRBJ2-5
clone size: NA
V gene: TRBV7-8
D gene: NA
CDR3 DNA: TGTGCCAGCAGCTTAGGCGCGTATCAAGAGACCCAGTACTTC
CDR3 protein: CASSLGAYQETQYF

J gene: TRBJ1-5
clone size: NA
V gene: TRBV9
D gene: NA
CDR3 DNA: TGTGCCAGCAGCGCTACACAGGGCGGCGAGCAGCCCCAGCATTTT
CDR3 protein: CASSATQGGEQPQHF

J gene: TRBJ1-1
clone size: NA
V gene: TRBV20-1
D gene: TRBD1
CDR3 DNA: TGCAGTGCTAGATTGGGGACAGGACGAACAGAAGTGGCTTTCTTT
CDR3 protein: CSARLGTGRTEVAFF

J gene: TRBJ2-7
clone size: NA
V gene: TRBV20-1
D gene: TRBD2
CDR3 DNA: TGCAGTGTCCGGACTAGCGGGGGTATCTATCTGTACGAGCAGTACTTC
CDR3 protein: CSVRTSGGIYLYEQYF

J gene: TRBJ1-2
clone size: few
V gene: TRBV5-4
D gene: NA
CDR3 DNA: TGTGCCAGCAGCCGCACAGGTGAAAACTATGGCTACACCTTC
CDR3 protein: CASSRTGENYGYTF

J gene: TRBJ2-5
clone size: NA
V gene: TRBV7-9
D gene: NA
CDR3 DNA: TGTGCCAGCAGCCAACCGGTGCAGGGTGAGACCCAGTACTTC
CDR3 protein: CASSQPVQGETQYF

J gene: TRBJ1-1
clone size: NA
V gene: TRBV2
D gene: NA
CDR3 DNA: TGTGCCAGTAGACGGATGAACACTGAAGCTTTCTTT
CDR3 protein: CASRRMNTEAFF

J gene: TRBJ2-1
clone size: NA
V gene: TRBV6-5
D gene: TRBD1
CDR3 DNA: TGTGCCAGCACCATTAGGTGGGACAGTAAATACAATGAGCAGTTCTTC
CDR3 protein: CASTIRWDSKYNEQFF

J gene: TRBJ2-2
clone size: NA
V gene: TRBV7-2
D gene: TRBD2
CDR3 DNA: TGTGCCAGCACTCAGGTAGCGGGGACCGGGGAGCTGTTTTTT
CDR3 protein: CASTQVAGTGELFF

J gene: TRBJ1-1
clone size: NA
V gene: TRBV20-1
D gene: TRBD1
CDR3 DNA: TGCAGTGCTAGAAAGGGGGCGCTTAGTAACACTGAAGCTTTCTTT
CDR3 protein: CSARKGALSNTEAFF

J gene: TRBJ2-2
clone size: NA
V gene: TRBV6-1
D gene: NA
CDR3 DNA: TGTGCCAGCAGTGAAAGCAGGGGGGCTGAGGAGCTGTTTTTT
CDR3 protein: CASSESRGAEELFF

J gene: TRBJ1-6
clone size: few
V gene: TRBV18
D gene: NA
CDR3 DNA: TGTGCCAGCTCACCATTGGGGACGGGAGGAGAGAATTCACCCCTCCACTTT
CDR3 protein: CASSPLGTGGENSPLHF

J gene: TRBJ2-2
clone size: few
V gene: TRBV4-1
D gene: TRBD2
CDR3 DNA: TGCGCCAGCAGCCAAGGGGGGGGGGGGGAGCTGTTTTTT
CDR3 protein: CASSQGGGGELFF

J gene: TRBJ1-2
clone size: NA
V gene: TRBV20-1
D gene: NA
CDR3 DNA: TGCAGTGCCGGGCATTTGATTGGCTACACCTTC
CDR3 protein: CSAGHLIGYTF

J gene: TRBJ2-1
clone size: NA
V gene: TRBV20-1
D gene: TRBD2
CDR3 DNA: TGCAGTGCTACTAGCGGAGGTTACAATGAGCAGTTCTTC
CDR3 protein: CSATSGGYNEQFF

J gene: TRBJ2-7
clone size: NA
V gene: TRBV19
D gene: TRBD1
CDR3 DNA: TGTGCCAGTAGTATAGGACAGGGAAAGCAGTACTTC
CDR3 protein: CASSIGQGKQYF

J gene: TRBJ1-3
clone size: NA
V gene: TRBV15
D gene: NA
CDR3 DNA: TGTGCCACCAGCAGAGATAAGGGAGCTGGAAACACCATATATTTT
CDR3 protein: CATSRDKGAGNTIYF

J gene: TRBJ2-2
clone size: many
V gene: TRBV2
D gene: NA
CDR3 DNA: TGTGCCAGCAGTGTCGGGGAGCTGTTTTTT
CDR3 protein: CASSVGELFF

J gene: TRBJ2-7
clone size: few
V gene: TRBV7-9
D gene: NA
CDR3 DNA: TGTGCCAGCAGCGTACAGGGTTTCGAGCAGTACTTC
CDR3 protein: CASSVQGFEQYF

J gene: TRBJ2-5
clone size: NA
V gene: TRBV25-1
D gene: TRBD1
CDR3 DNA: TGTGCCAGCAGTGTCAAGCTCGTCGGGACAGGGGGCAGGAAGACCCAGTACTTC
CDR3 protein: CASSVKLVGTGGRKTQYF

J gene: TRBJ2-7
clone size: NA
V gene: TRBV7-8
D gene: TRBD2
CDR3 DNA: TGTGCCAGCAGCTTAGTAGGGCGGGGGAACAACGAGCAGTACTTC
CDR3 protein: CASSLVGRGNNEQYF

J gene: TRBJ1-2
clone size: NA
V gene: TRBV2
D gene: NA
CDR3 DNA: TGTGCCAGCAGTGAGCGGGGGGCCTATGGCTACACCTTC
CDR3 protein: CASSERGAYGYTF

J gene: TRBJ2-6
clone size: NA
V gene: TRBV6-1
D gene: NA
CDR3 DNA: TGTGCCAGCACGGGGGCCGAGGGGCAAGCTGGGGCCAACGTCCTGACTTTC
CDR3 protein: CASTGAEGQAGANVLTF

J gene: TRBJ1-2
clone size: NA
V gene: TRBV18
D gene: NA
CDR3 DNA: TGTGCCAGCTCACCAAGGAGGGAGGATGGCTACACCTTC
CDR3 protein: CASSPRREDGYTF

J gene: TRBJ1-3
clone size: NA
V gene: TRBV7-8
D gene: NA
CDR3 DNA: TGTGCCAGCAGCCCCTGGGAGCCTAGCTCTGGAAACACCATATATTTT
CDR3 protein: CASSPWEPSSGNTIYF

J gene: TRBJ2-7
clone size: NA
V gene: TRBV6-5
D gene: NA
CDR3 DNA: TGTGCCAGCAGCCCGTGGGGGCGGGGGATCGAGCAGTACTTC
CDR3 protein: CASSPWGRGIEQYF

J gene: TRBJ1-1
clone size: NA
V gene: TRBV12-3/TRBV12-4
D gene: NA
CDR3 DNA: TGTGCCAGCAGCCCTGACCTGGTCGACACTGAAGCTTTCTTT
CDR3 protein: CASSPDLVDTEAFF

J gene: TRBJ2-7
clone size: NA
V gene: TRBV6-5
D gene: NA
CDR3 DNA: TGTGCCAGCAGTTACACCAGTGTTGAGGTTTACTCCTACGAGCAGTACTTC
CDR3 protein: CASSYTSVEVYSYEQYF

J gene: TRBJ2-3
clone size: once
V gene: TRBV10-3
D gene: TRBD2
CDR3 DNA: TGTGCCATCAATCCTAGCGGGGGGGCTGGAGATACGCAGTATTTT
CDR3 protein: CAINPSGGAGDTQYF

J gene: TRBJ2-2
clone size: once
V gene: TRBV6-1
D gene: NA
CDR3 DNA: TGTGCCAGCAGTTACTCGACCGACACCGGGGAGCTGTTTTTT
CDR3 protein: CASSYSTDTGELFF

J gene: TRBJ1-6
clone size: NA
V gene: TRBV4-1
D gene: TRBD1
CDR3 DNA: TGCGCCAGCAGCCTTGTCGACAGGGTAGTTTCACCCCTCCACTTT
CDR3 protein: CASSLVDRVVSPLHF

J gene: TRBJ1-6
clone size: few
V gene: TRBV7-3
D gene: TRBD1
CDR3 DNA: TGTGCCAGCAGCTTAGCCGGGACAGGGGGCCGTTCACCCCTCCACTTT
CDR3 protein: CASSLAGTGGRSPLHF

J gene: TRBJ2-2
clone size: few
V gene: TRBV6-1
D gene: TRBD2
CDR3 DNA: TGTGCCAGCAGTGTCCCTGCGGGGGGGTCCACCGGGGAGCTGTTTTTT
CDR3 protein: CASSVPAGGSTGELFF

J gene: TRBJ2-5
clone size: NA
V gene: TRBV19
D gene: NA
CDR3 DNA: TGTGCCAGTAGTATAGATTACCAAGAGACCCAGTACTTC
CDR3 protein: CASSIDYQETQYF

J gene: TRBJ2-3
clone size: NA
V gene: TRBV20-1
D gene: TRBD2
CDR3 DNA: TGCAGTGCTCGCCTGGCTAGCGGGGGTTCAGATACGCAGTATTTT
CDR3 protein: CSARLASGGSDTQYF